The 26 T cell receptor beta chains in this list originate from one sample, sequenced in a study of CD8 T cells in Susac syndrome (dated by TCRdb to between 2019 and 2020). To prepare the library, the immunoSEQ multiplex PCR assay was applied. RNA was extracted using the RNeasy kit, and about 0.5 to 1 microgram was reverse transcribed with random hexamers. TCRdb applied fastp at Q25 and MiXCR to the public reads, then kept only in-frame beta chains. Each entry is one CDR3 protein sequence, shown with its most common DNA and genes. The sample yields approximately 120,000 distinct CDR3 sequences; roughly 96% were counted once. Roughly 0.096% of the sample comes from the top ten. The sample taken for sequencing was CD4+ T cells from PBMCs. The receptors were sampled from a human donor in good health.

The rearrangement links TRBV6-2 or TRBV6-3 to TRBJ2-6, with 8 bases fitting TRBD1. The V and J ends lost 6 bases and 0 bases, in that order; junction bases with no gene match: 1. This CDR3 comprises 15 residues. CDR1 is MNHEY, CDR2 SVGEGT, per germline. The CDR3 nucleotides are TGTGCCAGCAGCACAGGGGGCTCTGGGGCCAACGTCCTGACTTTC. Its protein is CASSTGGSGANVLTF.

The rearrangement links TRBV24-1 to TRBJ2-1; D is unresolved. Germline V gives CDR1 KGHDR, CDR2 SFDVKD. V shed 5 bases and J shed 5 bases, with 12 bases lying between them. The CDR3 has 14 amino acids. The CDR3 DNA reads TGTGCCACCAGTGCTCCGTCTAGTGACAATGAGCAGTTCTTC. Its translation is CATSAPSSDNEQFF.

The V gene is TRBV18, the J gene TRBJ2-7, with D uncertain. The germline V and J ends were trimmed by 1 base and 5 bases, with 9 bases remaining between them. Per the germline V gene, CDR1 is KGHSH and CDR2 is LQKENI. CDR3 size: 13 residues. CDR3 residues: CASSPQGFHEQYF. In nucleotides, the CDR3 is TGTGCCAGCTCACCACAGGGTTTCCACGAGCAGTACTTC. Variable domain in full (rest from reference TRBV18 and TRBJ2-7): NAGVMQNPRHLVRRRGQEARLRCSPMKGHSHVYWYRQLPEEGLKFMVYLQKENIIDESGMPKERFSAEFPKEGPSILRIQQVVRGDSAAYFCASSPQGFHEQYFGPGTRLTVT.

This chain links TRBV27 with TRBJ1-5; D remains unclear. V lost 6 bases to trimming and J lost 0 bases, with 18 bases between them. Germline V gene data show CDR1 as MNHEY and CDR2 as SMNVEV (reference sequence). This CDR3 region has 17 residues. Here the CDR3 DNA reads TGTGCCAGCAGCCCTCTCCGGCCGGGGTTTAGCAATCAGCCCCAGCATTTT. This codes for CASSPLRPGFSNQPQHF.

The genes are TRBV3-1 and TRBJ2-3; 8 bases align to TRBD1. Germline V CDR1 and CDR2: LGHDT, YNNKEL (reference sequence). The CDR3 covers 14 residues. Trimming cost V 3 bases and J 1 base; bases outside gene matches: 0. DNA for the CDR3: TGTGCCAGCAGCCAGGGACAGGGCACAGATACGCAGTATTTT. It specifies CASSQGQGTDTQYF.

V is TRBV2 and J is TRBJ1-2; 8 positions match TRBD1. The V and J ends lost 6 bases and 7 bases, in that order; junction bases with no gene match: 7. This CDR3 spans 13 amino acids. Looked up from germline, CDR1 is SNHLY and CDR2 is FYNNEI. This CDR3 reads CASSDRGLGGYTF. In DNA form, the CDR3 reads TGTGCCAGCAGCGACAGGGGACTGGGTGGCTACACCTTC.

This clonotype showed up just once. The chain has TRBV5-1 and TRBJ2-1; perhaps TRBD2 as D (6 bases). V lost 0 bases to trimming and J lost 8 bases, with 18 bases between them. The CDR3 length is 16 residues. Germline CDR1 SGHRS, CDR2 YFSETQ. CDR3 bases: TGCGCCAGCAGCTTGGGAGGACTTACTAGCACCGATGAGCAGTTCTTC. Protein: CASSLGGLTSTDEQFF. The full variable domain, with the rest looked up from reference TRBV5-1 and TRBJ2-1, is KAGVTQTPRYLIKTRGQQVTLSCSPISGHRSVSWYQQTPGQGLQFLFEYFSETQRNKGNFPGRFSGRQFSNSRSEMNVSTLELGDSALYLCASSLGGLTSTDEQFFGPGTRLTVL.

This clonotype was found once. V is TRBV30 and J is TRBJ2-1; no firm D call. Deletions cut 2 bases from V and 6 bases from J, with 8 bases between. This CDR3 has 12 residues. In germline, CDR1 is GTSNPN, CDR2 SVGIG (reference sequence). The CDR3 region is CAWSQGFNEQFF. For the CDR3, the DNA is TGTGCCTGGAGTCAAGGTTTCAATGAGCAGTTCTTC.

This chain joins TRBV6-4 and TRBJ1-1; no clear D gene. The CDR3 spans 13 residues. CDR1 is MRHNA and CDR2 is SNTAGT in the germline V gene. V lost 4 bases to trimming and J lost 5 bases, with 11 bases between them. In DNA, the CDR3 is TGTGCCAGCAGTGCTGCCCTCGGGACTGAAGCTTTCTTT. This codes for CASSAALGTEAFF.

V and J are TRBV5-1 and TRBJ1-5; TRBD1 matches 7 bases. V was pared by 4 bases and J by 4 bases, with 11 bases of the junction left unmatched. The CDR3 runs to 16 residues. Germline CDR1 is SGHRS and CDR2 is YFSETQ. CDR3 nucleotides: TGCGCCAGCAGCGAAGGGACAGACCCTGGGAATCAGCCCCAGCATTTT. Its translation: CASSEGTDPGNQPQHF.

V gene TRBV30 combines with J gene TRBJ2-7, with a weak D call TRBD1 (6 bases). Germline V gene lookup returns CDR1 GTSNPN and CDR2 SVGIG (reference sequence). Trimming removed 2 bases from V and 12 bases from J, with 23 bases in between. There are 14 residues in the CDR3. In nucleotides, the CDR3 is TGTGCCTGGAGTCCCCCCGGGACAAGGACTCAGGGGTACTTC. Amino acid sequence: CAWSPPGTRTQGYF.

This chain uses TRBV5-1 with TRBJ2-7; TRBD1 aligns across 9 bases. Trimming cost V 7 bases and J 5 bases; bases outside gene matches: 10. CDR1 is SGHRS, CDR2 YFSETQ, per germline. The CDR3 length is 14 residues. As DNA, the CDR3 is TGCGCCAGCGCCCCCGGGACAGGGAGGCACGAGCAGTACTTC. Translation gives CASAPGTGRHEQYF.

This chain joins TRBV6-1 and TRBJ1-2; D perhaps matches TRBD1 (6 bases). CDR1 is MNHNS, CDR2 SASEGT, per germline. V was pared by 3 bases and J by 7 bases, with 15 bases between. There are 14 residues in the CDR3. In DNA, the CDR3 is TGTGCCAGCAGTGATGGGGTACAGGGCTCTGGCTACACCTTC. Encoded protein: CASSDGVQGSGYTF.

The DNA of the CDR3 is TGTGCCAGCAGGCAACAGGGGAGAGGATATGGCTACACCTTC. It translates to CASRQQGRGYGYTF. J is TRBJ1-2 and V is TRBV28; 7 nucleotides agree with TRBD1. The CDR3 extends over 14 amino acids. Germline trimming cut 6 bases from V and 5 bases from J; bases unmatched to any gene: 9. Germline loops: CDR1 MDHEN, CDR2 SYDVKM.

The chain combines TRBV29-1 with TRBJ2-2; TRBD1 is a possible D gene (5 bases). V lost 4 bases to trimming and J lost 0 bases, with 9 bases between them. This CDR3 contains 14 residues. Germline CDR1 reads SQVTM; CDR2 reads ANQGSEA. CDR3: CSVGRGTNTGELFF. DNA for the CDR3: TGCAGCGTTGGAAGGGGAACGAACACCGGGGAGCTGTTTTTT.

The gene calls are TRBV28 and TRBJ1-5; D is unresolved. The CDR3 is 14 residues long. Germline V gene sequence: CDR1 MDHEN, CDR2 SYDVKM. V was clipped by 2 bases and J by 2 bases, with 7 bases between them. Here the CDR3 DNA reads TGTGCCAGCAGTTTAATGTCAGGCAATCAGCCCCAGCATTTT. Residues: CASSLMSGNQPQHF. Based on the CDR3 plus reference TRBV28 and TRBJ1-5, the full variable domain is DVKVTQSSRYLVKRTGEKVFLECVQDMDHENMFWYRQDPGLGLRLIYFSYDVKMKEKGDIPEGYSVSREKKERFSLILESASTNQTSMYLCASSLMSGNQPQHFGDGTRLSIL.

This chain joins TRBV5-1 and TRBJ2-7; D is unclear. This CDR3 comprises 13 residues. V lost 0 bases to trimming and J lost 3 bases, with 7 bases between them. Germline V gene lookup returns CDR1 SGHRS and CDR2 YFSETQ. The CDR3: CASSLELFYEQYF. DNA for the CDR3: TGCGCCAGCAGCTTGGAACTATTCTACGAGCAGTACTTC.

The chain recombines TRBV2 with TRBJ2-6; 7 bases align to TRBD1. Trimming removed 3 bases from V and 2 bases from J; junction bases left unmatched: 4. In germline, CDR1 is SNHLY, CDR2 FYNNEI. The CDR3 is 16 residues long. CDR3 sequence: CASSERGGTGANVLTF. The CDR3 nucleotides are TGTGCCAGCAGTGAGAGAGGGGGCACTGGGGCCAACGTCCTGACTTTC.

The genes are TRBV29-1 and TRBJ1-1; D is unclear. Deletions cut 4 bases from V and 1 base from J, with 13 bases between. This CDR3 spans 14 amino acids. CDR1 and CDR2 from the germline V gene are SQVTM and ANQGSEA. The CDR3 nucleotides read TGCAGCGTTGTCAATGACCCAGAGAACACTGAAGCTTTCTTT. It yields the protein CSVVNDPENTEAFF.

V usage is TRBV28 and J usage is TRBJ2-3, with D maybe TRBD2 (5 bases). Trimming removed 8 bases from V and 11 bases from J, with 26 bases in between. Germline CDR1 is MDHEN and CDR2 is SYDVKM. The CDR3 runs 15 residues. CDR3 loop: CASGFSADFTVGQYF. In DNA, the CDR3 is TGTGCCAGCGGGTTCTCAGCGGACTTCACAGTGGGGCAGTATTTT.

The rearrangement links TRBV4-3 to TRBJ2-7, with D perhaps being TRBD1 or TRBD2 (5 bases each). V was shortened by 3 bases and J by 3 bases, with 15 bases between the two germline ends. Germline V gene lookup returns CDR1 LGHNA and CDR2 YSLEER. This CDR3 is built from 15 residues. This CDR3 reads CASSHAGDPDYEQYF. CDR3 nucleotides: TGCGCCAGCAGCCACGCTGGGGACCCGGACTACGAGCAGTACTTC.

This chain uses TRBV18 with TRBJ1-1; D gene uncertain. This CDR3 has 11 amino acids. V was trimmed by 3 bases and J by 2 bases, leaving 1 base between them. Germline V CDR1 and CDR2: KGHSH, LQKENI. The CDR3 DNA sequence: TGTGCCAGCTCACCCAACACTGAAGCTTTCTTT. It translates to CASSPNTEAFF.

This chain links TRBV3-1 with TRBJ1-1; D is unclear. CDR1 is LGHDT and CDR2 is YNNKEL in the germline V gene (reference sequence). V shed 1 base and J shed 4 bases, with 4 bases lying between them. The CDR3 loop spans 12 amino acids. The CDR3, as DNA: TGTGCCAGCAGCCAAGCCAGCACTGAAGCTTTCTTT. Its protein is CASSQASTEAFF.

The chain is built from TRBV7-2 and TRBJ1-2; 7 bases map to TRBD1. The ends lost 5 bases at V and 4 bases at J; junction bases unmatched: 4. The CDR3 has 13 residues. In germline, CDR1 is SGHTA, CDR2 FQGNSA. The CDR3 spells CASSEPGGYGYTF. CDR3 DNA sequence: TGTGCCAGCAGCGAACCAGGGGGCTATGGCTACACCTTC.

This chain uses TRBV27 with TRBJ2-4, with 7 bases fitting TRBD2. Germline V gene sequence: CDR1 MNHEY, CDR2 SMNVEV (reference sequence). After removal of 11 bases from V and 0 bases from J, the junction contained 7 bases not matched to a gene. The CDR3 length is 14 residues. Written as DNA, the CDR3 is TGTGCCCGCCGGGACTACGTAGCCAAAAACATTCAGTACTTC. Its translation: CARRDYVAKNIQYF.

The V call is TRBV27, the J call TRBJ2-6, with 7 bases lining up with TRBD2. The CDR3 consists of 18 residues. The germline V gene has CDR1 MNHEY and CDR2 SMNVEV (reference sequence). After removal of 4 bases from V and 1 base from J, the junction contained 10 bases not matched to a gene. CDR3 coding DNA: TGTGCCAGCAGTTCCCCCCCGCGGGAGAGGTCTGGGGCCAACGTCCTGACTTTC. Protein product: CASSSPPRERSGANVLTF.